One T cell receptor (beta chain) is described in this entry. This record comes from a study of blood T cell repertoires in COVID-19. Some clones are missing from TCRdb's copy, which holds only in-frame ones; the method was immunoSEQ multiplex PCR. The table records 95,000 to 100,000 clones, roughly 92% of them present only once. Between the trimmed V and J ends, which lost 4 bases and 2 bases, there was a span of 12 bases. The CDR3 totals 15 residues. Germline V gene sequence: CDR1 LGHDT, CDR2 YNNKEL (reference sequence). This chain links TRBV3-1 (or the pseudogene TRBV3-2) with TRBJ1-3, with D hard to call. The sequenced sample was peripheral blood. The TCR was taken from a man in his fifties with active COVID-19. In nucleotides, the CDR3 is TGTGCCAGCAGCCTGCCGGGGAAGACTGGAAACACCATATATTTT. Translating it yields CASSLPGKTGNTIYF.